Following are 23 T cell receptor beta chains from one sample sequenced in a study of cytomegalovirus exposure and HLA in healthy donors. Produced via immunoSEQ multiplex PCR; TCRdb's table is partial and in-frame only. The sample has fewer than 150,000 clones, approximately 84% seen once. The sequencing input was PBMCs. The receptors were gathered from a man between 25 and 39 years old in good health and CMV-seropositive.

CDR3 in DNA: TGTGCCAGCAGCTTTTTCGGACAGACACTGAACACTGAAGCTTTCTTT. Encoded protein: CASSFFGQTLNTEAFF. This chain uses TRBV5-4 with TRBJ1-1; TRBD1 might be the D (6 bases). Between the trimmed V and J ends, which lost 2 bases and 0 bases, there was a span of 14 bases. This CDR3 is 16 amino acids long. CDR1 and CDR2 from the germline V gene are SGHNT and YYREEE (reference sequence).

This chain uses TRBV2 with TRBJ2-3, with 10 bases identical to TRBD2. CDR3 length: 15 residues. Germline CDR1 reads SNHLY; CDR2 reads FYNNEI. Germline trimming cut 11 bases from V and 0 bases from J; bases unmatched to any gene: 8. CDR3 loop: CAQRGTSVSTDTQYF. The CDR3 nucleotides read TGTGCCCAGAGGGGGACTAGCGTTAGCACAGATACGCAGTATTTT.

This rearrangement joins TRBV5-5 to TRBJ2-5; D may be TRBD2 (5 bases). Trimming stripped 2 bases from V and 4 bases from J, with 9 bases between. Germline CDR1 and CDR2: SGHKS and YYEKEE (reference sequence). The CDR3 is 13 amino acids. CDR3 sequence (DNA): TGTGCCAGCAGCTTACGGACTGGAGAGACCCAGTACTTC. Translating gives CASSLRTGETQYF.

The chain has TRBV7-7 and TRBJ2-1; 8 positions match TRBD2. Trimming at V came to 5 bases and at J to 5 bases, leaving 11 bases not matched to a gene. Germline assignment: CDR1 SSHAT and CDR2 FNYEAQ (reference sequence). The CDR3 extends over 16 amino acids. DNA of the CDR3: TGTGCCAGCAGCAGAGGACTAGCCCCAATCGACAATGAGCAGTTCTTC. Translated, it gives CASSRGLAPIDNEQFF.

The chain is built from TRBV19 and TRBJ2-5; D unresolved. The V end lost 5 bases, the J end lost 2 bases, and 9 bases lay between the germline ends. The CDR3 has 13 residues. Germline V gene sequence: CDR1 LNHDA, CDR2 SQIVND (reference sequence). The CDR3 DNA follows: TGTGCCAGTAGTTCTCGGTTTCAAGAGACCCAGTACTTC. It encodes CASSSRFQETQYF.

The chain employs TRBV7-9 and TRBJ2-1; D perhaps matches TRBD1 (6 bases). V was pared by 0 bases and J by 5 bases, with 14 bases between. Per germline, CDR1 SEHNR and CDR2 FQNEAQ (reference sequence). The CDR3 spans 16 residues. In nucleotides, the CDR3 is TGTGCCAGCAGCTTAGCAAGGGGGACAACAAACAATGAGCAGTTCTTC. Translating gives CASSLARGTTNNEQFF.

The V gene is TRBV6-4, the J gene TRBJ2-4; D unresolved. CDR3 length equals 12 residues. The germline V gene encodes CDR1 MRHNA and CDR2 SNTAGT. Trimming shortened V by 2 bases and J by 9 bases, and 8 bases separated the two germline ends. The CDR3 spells CASSDPSGIQYF. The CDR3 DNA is TGTGCCAGCAGTGACCCGTCGGGCATTCAGTACTTC.

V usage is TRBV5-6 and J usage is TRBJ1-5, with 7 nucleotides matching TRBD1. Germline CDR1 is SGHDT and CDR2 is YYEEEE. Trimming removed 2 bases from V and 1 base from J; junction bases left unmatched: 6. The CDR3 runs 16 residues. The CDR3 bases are TGTGCCAGCAGCTTAGAGGGGGCGAGGAGCAATCAGCCCCAGCATTTT. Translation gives CASSLEGARSNQPQHF. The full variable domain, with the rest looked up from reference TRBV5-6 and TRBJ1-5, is DAGVTQSPTHLIKTRGQQVTLRCSPKSGHDTVSWYQQALGQGPQFIFQYYEEEERQRGNFPDRFSGHQFPNYSSELNVNALLLGDSALYLCASSLEGARSNQPQHFGDGTRLSIL.

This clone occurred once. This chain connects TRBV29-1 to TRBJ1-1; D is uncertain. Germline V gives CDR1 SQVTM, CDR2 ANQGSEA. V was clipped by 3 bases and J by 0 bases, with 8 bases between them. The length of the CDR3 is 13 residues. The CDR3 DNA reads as TGCAGCGTTGATGGGCAGGTGAACACTGAAGCTTTCTTT. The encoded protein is CSVDGQVNTEAFF.

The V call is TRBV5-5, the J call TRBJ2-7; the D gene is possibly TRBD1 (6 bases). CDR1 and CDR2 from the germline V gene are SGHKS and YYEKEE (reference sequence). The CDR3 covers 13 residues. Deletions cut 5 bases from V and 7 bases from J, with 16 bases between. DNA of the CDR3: TGTGCCAGCAGACGCTCACAGGGTTGGGAGCAGTACTTC. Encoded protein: CASRRSQGWEQYF.

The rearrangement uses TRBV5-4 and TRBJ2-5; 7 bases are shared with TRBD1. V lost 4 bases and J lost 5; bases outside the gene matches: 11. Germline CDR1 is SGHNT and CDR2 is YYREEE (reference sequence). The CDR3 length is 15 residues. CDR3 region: CASSPLTGISETQYF. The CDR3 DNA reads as TGTGCCAGCAGCCCCCTGACAGGGATCTCGGAGACCCAGTACTTC.

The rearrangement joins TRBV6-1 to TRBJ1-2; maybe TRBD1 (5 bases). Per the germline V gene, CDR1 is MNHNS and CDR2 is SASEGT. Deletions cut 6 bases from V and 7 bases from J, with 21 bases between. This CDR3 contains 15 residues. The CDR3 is CASRAPGGVGIGYTF. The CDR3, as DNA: TGTGCCAGCAGAGCGCCGGGGGGGGTGGGGATTGGCTACACCTTC.

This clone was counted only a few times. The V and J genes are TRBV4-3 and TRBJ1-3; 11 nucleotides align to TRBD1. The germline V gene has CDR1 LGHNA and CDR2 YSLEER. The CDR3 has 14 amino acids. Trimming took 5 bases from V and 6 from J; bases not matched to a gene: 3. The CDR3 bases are TGCGCCAGCAGCACGGGACAGGGGGTAAACACCATATATTTT. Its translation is CASSTGQGVNTIYF.

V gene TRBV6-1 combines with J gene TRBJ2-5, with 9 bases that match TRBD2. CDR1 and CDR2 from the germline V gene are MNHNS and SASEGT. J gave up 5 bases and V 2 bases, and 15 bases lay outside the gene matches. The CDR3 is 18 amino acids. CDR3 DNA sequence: TGTGCCAGCAGTGAAAGGATAGCGGGAGCTAGATCCGGGGAGACCCAGTACTTC. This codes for CASSERIAGARSGETQYF.

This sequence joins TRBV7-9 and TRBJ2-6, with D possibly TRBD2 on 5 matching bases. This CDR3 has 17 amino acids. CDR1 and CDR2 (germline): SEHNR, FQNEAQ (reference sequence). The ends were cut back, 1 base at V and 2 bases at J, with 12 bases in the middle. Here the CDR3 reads CASSLGGSRAGANVLTF. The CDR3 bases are TGTGCCAGCAGCTTAGGAGGGAGTAGGGCTGGGGCCAACGTCCTGACTTTC.

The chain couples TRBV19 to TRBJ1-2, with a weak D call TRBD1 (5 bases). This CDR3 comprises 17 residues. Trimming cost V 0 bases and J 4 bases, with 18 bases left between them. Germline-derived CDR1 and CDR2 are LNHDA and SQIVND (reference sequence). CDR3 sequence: CASSIDLGGAGPYGYTF. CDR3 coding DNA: TGTGCCAGTAGTATAGATCTGGGGGGAGCCGGCCCCTATGGCTACACCTTC.

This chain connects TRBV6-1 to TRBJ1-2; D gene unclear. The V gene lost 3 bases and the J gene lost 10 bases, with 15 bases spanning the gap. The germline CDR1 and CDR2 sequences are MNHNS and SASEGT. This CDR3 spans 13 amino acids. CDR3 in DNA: TGTGCCAGCAGTGAGTACGGTTCCAATTCCTACACCTTC. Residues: CASSEYGSNSYTF.

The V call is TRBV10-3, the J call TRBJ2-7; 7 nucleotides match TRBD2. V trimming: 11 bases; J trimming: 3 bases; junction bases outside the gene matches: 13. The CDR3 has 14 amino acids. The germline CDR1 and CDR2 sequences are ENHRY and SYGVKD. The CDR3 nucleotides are TGTGCCTCTGCCCTGGCGGGAGAGGGCTACGAGCAGTACTTC. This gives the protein CASALAGEGYEQYF.

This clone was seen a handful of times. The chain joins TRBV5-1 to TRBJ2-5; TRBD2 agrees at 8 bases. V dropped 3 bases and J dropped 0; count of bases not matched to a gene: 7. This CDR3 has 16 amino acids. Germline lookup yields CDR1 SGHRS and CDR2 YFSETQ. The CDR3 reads CASSSSGLGDQETQYF. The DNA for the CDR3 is TGCGCCAGCAGCTCCTCGGGACTAGGGGACCAAGAGACCCAGTACTTC.

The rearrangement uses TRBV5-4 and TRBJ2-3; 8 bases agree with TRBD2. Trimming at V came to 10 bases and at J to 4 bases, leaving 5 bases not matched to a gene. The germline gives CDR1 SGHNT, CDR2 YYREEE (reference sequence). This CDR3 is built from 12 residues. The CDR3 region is CAFRGGADTQYF. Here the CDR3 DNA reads TGTGCCTTTCGGGGGGGCGCAGATACGCAGTATTTT.

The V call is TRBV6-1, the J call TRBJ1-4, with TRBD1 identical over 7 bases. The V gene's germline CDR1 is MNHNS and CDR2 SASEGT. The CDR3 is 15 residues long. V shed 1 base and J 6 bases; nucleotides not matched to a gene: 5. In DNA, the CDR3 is TGTGCCAGCAGTGAAGAACAGGGGAAGTATGAAAAACTGTTTTTT. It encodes CASSEEQGKYEKLFF.

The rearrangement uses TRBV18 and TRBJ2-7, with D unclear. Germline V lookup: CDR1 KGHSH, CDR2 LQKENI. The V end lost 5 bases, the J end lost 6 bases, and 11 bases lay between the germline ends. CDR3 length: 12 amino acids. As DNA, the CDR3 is TGTGCCAGCTCATCGATCCTAGGCGAGCAGTACTTC. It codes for CASSSILGEQYF.

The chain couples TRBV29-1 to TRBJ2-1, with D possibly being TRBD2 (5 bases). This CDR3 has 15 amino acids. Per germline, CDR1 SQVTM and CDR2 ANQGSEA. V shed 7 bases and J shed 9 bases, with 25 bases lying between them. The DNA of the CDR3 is TGCAGCGCCCCTCGGCCACGCGGGCCCCGGGGTGAGCAGTTCTTC. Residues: CSAPRPRGPRGEQFF.